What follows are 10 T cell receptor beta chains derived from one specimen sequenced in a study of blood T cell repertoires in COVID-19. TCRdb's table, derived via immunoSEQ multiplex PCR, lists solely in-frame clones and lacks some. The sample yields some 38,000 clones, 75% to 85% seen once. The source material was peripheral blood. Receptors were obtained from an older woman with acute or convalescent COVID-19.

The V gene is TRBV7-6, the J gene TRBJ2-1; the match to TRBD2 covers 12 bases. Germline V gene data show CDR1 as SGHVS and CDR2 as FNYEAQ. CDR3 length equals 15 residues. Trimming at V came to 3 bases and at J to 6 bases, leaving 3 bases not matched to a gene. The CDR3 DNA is TGTGCCAGCAGCTTTGTGACTAGCGGGAGCAATGAGCAGTTCTTC. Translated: CASSFVTSGSNEQFF.

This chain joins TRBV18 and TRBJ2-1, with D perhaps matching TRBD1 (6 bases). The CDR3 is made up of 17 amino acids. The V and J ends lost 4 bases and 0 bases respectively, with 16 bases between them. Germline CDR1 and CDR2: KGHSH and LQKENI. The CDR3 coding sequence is TGTGCCAGCTCACTCGAGGGTGGGACATCCTCCTACAATGAGCAGTTCTTC. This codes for CASSLEGGTSSYNEQFF.

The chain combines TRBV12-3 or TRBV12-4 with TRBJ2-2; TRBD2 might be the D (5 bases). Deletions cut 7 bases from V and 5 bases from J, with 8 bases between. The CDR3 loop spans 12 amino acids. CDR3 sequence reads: CASTRDTGELFF. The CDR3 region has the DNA TGTGCCAGCACTCGGGATACCGGGGAGCTGTTTTTT.

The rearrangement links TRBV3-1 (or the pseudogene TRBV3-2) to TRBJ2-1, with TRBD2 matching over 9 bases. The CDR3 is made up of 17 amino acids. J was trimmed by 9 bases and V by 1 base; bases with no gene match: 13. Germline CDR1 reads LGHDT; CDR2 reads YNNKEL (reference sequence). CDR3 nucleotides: TGTGCCAGCAGCCAAGGGTGGGTAGCGGGAGCTTTTCCTGAGCAGTTCTTC. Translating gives CASSQGWVAGAFPEQFF.

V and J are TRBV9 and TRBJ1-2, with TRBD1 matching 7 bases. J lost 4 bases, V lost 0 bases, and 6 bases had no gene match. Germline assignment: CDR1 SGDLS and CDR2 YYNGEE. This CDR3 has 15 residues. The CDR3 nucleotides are TGTGCCAGCAGCGTAGCGGTCAGGGGGTTCTATGGCTACACCTTC. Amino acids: CASSVAVRGFYGYTF.

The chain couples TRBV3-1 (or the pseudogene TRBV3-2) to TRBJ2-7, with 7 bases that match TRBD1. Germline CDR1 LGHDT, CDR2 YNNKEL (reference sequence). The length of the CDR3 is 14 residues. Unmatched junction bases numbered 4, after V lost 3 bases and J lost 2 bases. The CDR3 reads CASSQRDSTYEQYF. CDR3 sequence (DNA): TGTGCCAGCAGCCAGAGGGACAGTACCTACGAGCAGTACTTC.

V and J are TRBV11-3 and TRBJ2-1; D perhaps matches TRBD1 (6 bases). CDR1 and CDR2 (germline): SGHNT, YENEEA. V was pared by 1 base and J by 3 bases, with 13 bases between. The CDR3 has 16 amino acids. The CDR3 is CASSLGMTGSYNEQFF. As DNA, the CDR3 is TGTGCCAGCAGCTTAGGTATGACAGGTAGCTACAATGAGCAGTTCTTC. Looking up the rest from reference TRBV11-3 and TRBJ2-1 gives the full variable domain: EAGVVQSPRYKIIEKKQPVAFWCNPISGHNTLYWYLQNLGQGPELLIRYENEEAVDDSQLPKDRFSAERLKGVDSTLKIQPAELGDSAVYLCASSLGMTGSYNEQFFGPGTRLTVL.

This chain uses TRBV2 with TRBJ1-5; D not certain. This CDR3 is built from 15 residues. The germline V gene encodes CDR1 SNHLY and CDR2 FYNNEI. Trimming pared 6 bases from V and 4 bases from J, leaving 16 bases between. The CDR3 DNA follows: TGTGCCAGCAGCGTTGGACTCTTAGATAATCAGCCCCAGCATTTT. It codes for CASSVGLLDNQPQHF.

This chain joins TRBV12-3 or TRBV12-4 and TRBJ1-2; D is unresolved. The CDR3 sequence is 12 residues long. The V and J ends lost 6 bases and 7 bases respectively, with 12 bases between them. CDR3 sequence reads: CASSLGVGGYTF. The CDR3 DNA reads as TGTGCCAGCAGCTTGGGCGTCGGTGGCTACACCTTC.

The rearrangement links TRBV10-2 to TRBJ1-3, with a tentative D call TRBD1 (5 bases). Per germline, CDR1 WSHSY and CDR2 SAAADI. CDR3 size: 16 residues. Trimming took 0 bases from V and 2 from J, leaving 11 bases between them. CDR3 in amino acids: CASSESGRGPGNTIYF. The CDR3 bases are TGCGCCAGCAGTGAGTCGGGGAGGGGCCCTGGAAACACCATATATTTT.